This T cell receptor (beta chain) is from a study of cytomegalovirus exposure and HLA in healthy donors. Trimming left V 1 base short and J 2 bases short, with 21 bases between. The germline V gene encodes CDR1 SNHLY and CDR2 FYNNEI. This CDR3 comprises 18 residues. The PCR contained 60 Vbeta and 13 Jbeta primers. Data came from immunoSEQ multiplex PCR; TCRdb stores just in-frame clones and leaves some out. The sample carries 150,000 to 200,000 clones, 75% recorded once. The receptor was isolated from a woman aged 40 to 50 in good health and CMV-seropositive. J is TRBJ2-7 and V is TRBV2; possible D gene TRBD1, 6 bases. Input material: PBMCs. The CDR3 nucleotides are TGTGCCAGCAGTGAAGGGGAGCGAGGACAGAAACCAACCTACGAGCAGTACTTC. It is translated as CASSEGERGQKPTYEQYF.